This T cell receptor (beta chain) appears in the sequencing data of a study of cytomegalovirus exposure and HLA in healthy donors. Findings of the study overall: There were about 160 TCR beta chains listed as cytomegalovirus-associated.

A word on this clone: The antigen remains undetermined.

Germline V gene data show CDR1 as MNHNS and CDR2 as SASEGT. V was clipped by 6 bases and J by 4 bases; unmatched bases: 9. This CDR3 has 15 residues. Sequenced by immunoSEQ multiplex PCR; TCRdb stores in-frame clones only, minus some. The sample yields 60,000 to 85,000 clones, nearly 95% seen once. The V gene is TRBV6-1, the J gene TRBJ2-1, with 7 positions matching TRBD2. The specimen sequenced was PBMCs. The sequence came from a man between 18 and 29 years old in good health and CMV-seropositive. The CDR3, as DNA: TGTGCCAGCAGCGTTAGCGGGCCCGATTACAATGAGCAGTTCTTC. Its protein product is CASSVSGPDYNEQFF.